The 28 T cell receptor beta chains below all came from one sample that was sequenced in a study of blood T cells in healthy people across ages. Then a second PCR, running roughly 7 to 11 cycles, was carried out with a sample-barcoded 5' primer and a J-beta primer mix. TCRdb re-called the 5' RACE reads through MiXCR, storing one row per CDR3 protein. This table holds approximately 580,000 distinct CDR3 sequences, less than 25% found once. The sample also formed part of further work on T cells of mothers and their children.

Sample: blood. The receptors were gathered from a boy aged 10-17 years in good health.

The chain uses TRBV6-2 or TRBV6-3 and TRBJ1-5; 7 positions agree with TRBD1. Germline CDR1 reads MNHEY; CDR2 reads SVGEGT. The V segment lost 6 bases and the J segment 2 bases; nucleotides outside the gene matches: 7. This CDR3 comprises 15 residues. The CDR3: CASSSPDRGNQPQHF. The DNA for the CDR3 is TGTGCCAGCAGCTCCCCAGACAGGGGCAATCAGCCCCAGCATTTT.

Concerning this clonotype itself: At one end, the junction sequence differs from germline, possibly due to a read error. V usage is TRBV5-6 and J usage is TRBJ1-5; D ambiguous. This CDR3 has 17 residues. From germline, CDR1 is SGHDT and CDR2 YYEEEE. The CDR3 loop reads CASSLGSARFSKQPQHF. The CDR3 DNA is TGTGCCAGCAGCTTGGGTTCAGCGCGCTTTAGCAAACAGCCCCAGCATTTT.

This clonotype was detected a few times. The V call is TRBV24-1, the J call TRBJ2-2; no reliable D call. This CDR3 comprises 13 residues. Trimming removed 5 bases at V and 4 bases at J, with 7 bases between. CDR1 is KGHDR and CDR2 is SFDVKD in the germline V gene. In DNA form, the CDR3 reads TGTGCCACCAGTGTACAGAGCACCGGGGAGCTGTTTTTT. This codes for CATSVQSTGELFF.

Here the CDR3 reads CASSYTGWYYEQYF. The DNA for the CDR3 is TGTGCCAGCAGTTACACAGGGTGGTACTACGAGCAGTACTTC. This chain connects TRBV6-2 or TRBV6-3 to TRBJ2-7, with D perhaps matching TRBD1 (6 bases). Germline V gives CDR1 MNHEY, CDR2 SVGEGT. V lost 2 bases and J 3 bases, leaving 11 bases between the germline ends. The CDR3 loop spans 14 amino acids.

This clonotype was seen a few times. The chain combines TRBV24-1 with TRBJ2-1, with D uncertain. The length of the CDR3 is 12 residues. Germline CDR1 and CDR2: KGHDR and SFDVKD. Deletions cut 5 bases from V and 8 bases from J, with 9 bases between. The CDR3 nucleotides are TGTGCCACCAGTGCCTCGGCGGATGAGCAGTTCTTC. Residues: CATSASADEQFF.

The sample holds a few counts of this clonotype. The V and J genes are TRBV20-1 and TRBJ2-5; tentatively, D is TRBD1 or TRBD2 (5 bases each). The J call may be faulty, since TRBJ2-7 better matches the DNA end. CDR1 DFQATT and CDR2 SNEGSKA come from the germline V gene (reference sequence). The CDR3 totals 15 residues. The DNA for the CDR3 is TGCAGTGCTAGAGACCCGGTCGAGGGGCCTTACGAGCAGTACTTC. It encodes CSARDPVEGPYEQYF.

This clonotype is a singleton in its sample. V is TRBV18 and J is TRBJ1-2; 7 bases are shared with TRBD1. Germline assignment: CDR1 KGHSH and CDR2 LQKENI. With V trimmed by 6 bases and J by 9 bases, 7 bases remained unmatched. The CDR3 has 12 amino acids. CDR3 in DNA: TGTGCCAGCTCGCTCCGGGACAGCAGCTACACCTTC. Its protein product is CASSLRDSSYTF.

This chain joins TRBV20-1 and TRBJ2-7; 8 bases are a match to TRBD2. The CDR3 has 14 residues. Trimming took 3 bases from V and 2 from J; bases not matched to a gene: 6. From germline, CDR1 is DFQATT and CDR2 SNEGSKA (reference sequence). Written as DNA, the CDR3 is TGCAGTGCTAGCTCCGAGCGGGGGACCTACGAGCAGTACTTC. Translation: CSASSERGTYEQYF.

The chain employs TRBV5-5 and TRBJ2-5; D is possibly TRBD1 (6 bases). The V end lost 2 bases, the J end lost 2 bases, and 10 bases lay between the germline ends. This CDR3 is 14 amino acids long. Germline CDR1 and CDR2: SGHKS and YYEKEE (reference sequence). CDR3 in DNA: TGTGCCAGCAGCTTTGGACAGCGACAAGAGACCCAGTACTTC. Amino acid sequence: CASSFGQRQETQYF. Full variable domain (missing parts from reference TRBV5-5 and TRBJ2-5): DAGVTQSPTHLIKTRGQQVTLRCSPISGHKSVSWYQQVLGQGPQFIFQYYEKEERGRGNFPDRFSARQFPNYSSELNVNALLLGDSALYLCASSFGQRQETQYFGPGTRLLVL.

V is TRBV7-9 and J is TRBJ1-2; tentative D call: TRBD1 (6 bases). The germline V gene has CDR1 SEHNR and CDR2 FQNEAQ (reference sequence). V was shortened by 5 bases and J by 4 bases, with 17 bases between the two germline ends. There are 15 residues in the CDR3. The CDR3 DNA is TGTGCCAGCAGCGGGCGAGGGGGGGATAGCTATGGCTACACCTTC. Translated: CASSGRGGDSYGYTF.

The chain links TRBV7-2 to TRBJ1-5; D perhaps matches TRBD1 (5 bases). Trimming cost V 1 base and J 2 bases, with 12 bases left between them. The CDR3 covers 16 residues. Germline lookup yields CDR1 SGHTA and CDR2 FQGNSA. CDR3 residues: CASSLVSGAGNQPQHF. The DNA for the CDR3 is TGTGCCAGCAGCTTAGTGTCCGGGGCTGGCAATCAGCCCCAGCATTTT.

This clonotype was counted between two and nine times. This chain connects TRBV20-1 to TRBJ2-5, with 7 bases matching TRBD1. Germline CDR1 is DFQATT and CDR2 is SNEGSKA (reference sequence). The CDR3 contains 13 residues. Losses at the gene ends were 5 bases for V and 5 bases for J; bases not matched to a gene: 8. The CDR3 protein is CSARTGLLETQYF. The CDR3 DNA reads TGCAGTGCTCGGACAGGCCTCCTCGAGACCCAGTACTTC.

The sample holds a few counts of this clonotype. The J gene is TRBJ2-7, the V gene TRBV6-5; either TRBD1 or TRBD2 may supply D (6 bases each). CDR1 and CDR2 (germline): MNHEY, SVGAGI. Trimming removed 2 bases from V and 6 bases from J, with 8 bases in between. CDR3 size: 12 residues. The CDR3 sequence is CASSYGGGEQYF. CDR3 DNA: TGTGCCAGCAGTTACGGAGGGGGCGAGCAGTACTTC.

The chain combines TRBV5-1 with TRBJ1-1; maybe TRBD1 (5 bases). Trimming removed 0 bases at V and 7 bases at J, with 13 bases between. Germline V lookup: CDR1 SGHRS, CDR2 YFSETQ. The CDR3 extends over 14 amino acids. The chain's CDR3 is CASSLGREKDEAFF. CDR3 sequence (DNA): TGCGCCAGCAGCTTGGGCAGGGAGAAGGATGAAGCTTTCTTT.

The rearrangement links TRBV5-1 to TRBJ2-5; TRBD2 agrees at 11 bases. The assigned J gene may be wrong: the sequence end matches TRBJ2-1 better. This CDR3 comprises 20 residues. Germline-derived CDR1 and CDR2 are SGHRS and YFSETQ. The DNA of the CDR3 is TGCGCCAGCAGCCCCCTCCCGAGGGCTAGCGGGAGGACCTGGGTGGATGAGCAGTTCTTC. Protein sequence: CASSPLPRASGRTWVDEQFF.

The chain joins TRBV29-1 to TRBJ2-1, with 9 nucleotides matching TRBD1. The length of the CDR3 is 13 residues. V gave up 6 bases and J gave up 6 bases; unmatched junction bases: 6. Germline CDR1 SQVTM, CDR2 ANQGSEA. Here the CDR3 reads CSVRGQGVNEQFF. CDR3 in DNA: TGCAGCGTGAGGGGACAGGGAGTCAATGAGCAGTTCTTC.

As regards this clonotype: Since the CDR3 does not end with the conserved phenylalanine or tryptophan, this likely comes from a read error. The chain has TRBV7-9 and TRBJ2-3; 8 bases line up with TRBD2. Germline CDR1 and CDR2: SEHNR and FQNEAQ (reference sequence). The CDR3 runs 14 residues. Unmatched junction bases numbered 7, after V lost 8 bases and J lost 3 bases. CDR3 in amino acids: CASAGRAATDTQYL. CDR3 nucleotides: TGTGCCAGCGCCGGGAGGGCAGCGACAGATACGCAGTATCTT.

The chain joins TRBV28 to TRBJ2-5; D is tentatively TRBD1 or TRBD2 (5 bases each). Germline CDR1 is MDHEN and CDR2 is SYDVKM. With 8 bases removed from V and 0 bases from J, the gap between germline ends came to 7 bases. The CDR3 is 12 residues long. The CDR3 DNA reads as TGTGCCAGCGAGGGGTACCAAGAGACCCAGTACTTC. It is translated as CASEGYQETQYF.

The chain combines TRBV5-6 with TRBJ1-1; D is perhaps TRBD1 (5 bases). With 4 bases removed from V and 5 bases from J, the gap between germline ends came to 6 bases. Germline CDR1 SGHDT, CDR2 YYEEEE. This CDR3 contains 11 residues. CDR3 DNA sequence: TGTGCCAGCAGCAAGGGGACTGAAGCTTTCTTT. Translated, it gives CASSKGTEAFF. Full variable domain (remainder filled in from reference TRBV5-6 and TRBJ1-1): DAGVTQSPTHLIKTRGQQVTLRCSPKSGHDTVSWYQQALGQGPQFIFQYYEEEERQRGNFPDRFSGHQFPNYSSELNVNALLLGDSALYLCASSKGTEAFFGQGTRLTVV.

The chain recombines TRBV28 with TRBJ2-3; D is unresolved. Trimming pared 5 bases from V and 5 bases from J, leaving 20 bases between. This CDR3 region has 16 residues. From germline, CDR1 is MDHEN and CDR2 SYDVKM. CDR3 residues: CASSDGQGPVRDTQYF. CDR3 DNA sequence: TGTGCCAGCAGTGACGGTCAAGGGCCGGTACGAGATACGCAGTATTTT.

V gene TRBV20-1 combines with J gene TRBJ2-7; TRBD1 is a possible D gene (5 bases). V shed 5 bases and J shed 2 bases, with 13 bases lying between them. CDR3 length equals 13 residues. CDR1 is DFQATT, CDR2 SNEGSKA, per germline (reference sequence). CDR3 DNA sequence: TGCAGTGCTTACCAGGACACGACCTACGAGCAGTACTTC. Its protein product is CSAYQDTTYEQYF.

The gene calls are TRBV6-5 and TRBJ2-3; 8 bases are shared with TRBD1. Germline CDR1 reads MNHEY; CDR2 reads SVGAGI. With 2 bases clipped from V and 1 base from J, the junction kept 2 bases outside the gene matches. This CDR3 is 15 amino acids long. CDR3 DNA sequence: TGTGCCAGCAGTTACACGGGACAGGGCACAGATACGCAGTATTTT. Protein product: CASSYTGQGTDTQYF.

To note about this clonotype: Sequence at one end of the junction differs from germline and may be a read error. The chain carries TRBV3-1 and TRBJ2-3; D gene unclear. Germline assignment: CDR1 LGHDT and CDR2 YNNKEL (reference sequence). The CDR3 is 16 amino acids. The CDR3 DNA is TGTGCCAGCAGCCCCCAGCGTACCCGTAGCACACATACGCAGTATTTT. It is translated as CASSPQRTRSTHTQYF.

This clonotype occurred a few times. J is TRBJ2-7 and V is TRBV10-3, with TRBD1 matching over 10 bases. The end of the DNA fits TRBJ2-1 better, so the J call may be wrong. CDR1 is ENHRY, CDR2 SYGVKD, per germline. The CDR3 loop spans 15 amino acids. CDR3 bases: TGTGCCATCAGTGAGTCAAGGGACAGGGGTAATGAGCAGTTCTTC. It is translated as CAISESRDRGNEQFF.

The rearrangement uses TRBV2 and TRBJ2-5; the match to TRBD2 covers 8 bases. V lost 4 bases and J lost 5; bases outside the gene matches: 0. Germline values: CDR1 SNHLY, CDR2 FYNNEI. The CDR3 is 12 residues long. The CDR3 protein is CASSGLAETQYF. The CDR3 bases are TGTGCCAGCAGTGGACTAGCGGAGACCCAGTACTTC.

This clonotype was observed a few times. Because it lacks the conserved phenylalanine or tryptophan at the end, this CDR3 is likely a read error. The chain carries TRBV27 and TRBJ1-2, with 9 bases matching TRBD1. Germline V gives CDR1 MNHEY, CDR2 SMNVEV (reference sequence). The V gene end was trimmed by 4 bases and the J gene end by 5 bases; junction bases not matched to a gene: 2. There are 13 residues in the CDR3. CDR3 DNA sequence: TGTGCCAGCAGTTCGGACAGGGGTTATGGCTACACCGTC. This encodes CASSSDRGYGYTV.

This clonotype was observed a few times. The CDR3 protein is CASSADGNYEQYF. The DNA for the CDR3 is TGTGCCAGCAGTGCAGACGGAAACTACGAGCAGTACTTC. The chain joins TRBV6-1 to TRBJ2-7, with D hard to call. The CDR3 covers 13 residues. The ends were cut back, 4 bases at V and 3 bases at J, with 10 bases in the middle. Germline loops: CDR1 MNHNS, CDR2 SASEGT.

This clonotype was seen a handful of times. The V gene is TRBV14, the J gene TRBJ1-2, with D unresolved. This CDR3 has 12 residues. Trimming cost V 4 bases and J 11 bases, with 14 bases left between them. Looked up from germline, CDR1 is SGHDN and CDR2 is FVKESK. CDR3 in amino acids: CASSRLGQLYTF. CDR3 nucleotide sequence: TGTGCCAGCAGCCGGTTGGGCCAGCTGTACACCTTC. Supplemented by reference TRBV14 and TRBJ1-2, the full variable domain reads EAGVTQFPSHSVIEKGQTVTLRCDPISGHDNLYWYRRVMGKEIKFLLHFVKESKQDESGMPNNRFLAERTGGTYSTLKVQPAELEDSGVYFCASSRLGQLYTFGSGTRLTVV.